These 9 T cell receptor beta chains share one sample of origin, sequenced in a study of T cell changes during pregnancy in multiple sclerosis. Sequenced by immunoSEQ multiplex PCR; TCRdb stores in-frame clones only, minus some. The sample records 65,000 to 85,000 clones, 85% to 90% being singletons. Here the sequenced sample was peripheral blood, taken after pregnancy. Receptors originate from a female donor in good health, enrolled as a control in a pregnancy study.

This clone came up once. The junction departs from the called germline gene at one end, perhaps through a read error. The rearrangement links TRBV29-1 to TRBJ1-2; 9 bases are shared with TRBD1. This CDR3 has 14 residues. In germline, CDR1 is SQVTM, CDR2 ANQGSEA. The CDR3 DNA sequence: TGCAGCGTGGAAGGACAGGGGCTTAACTATGGCTACACCTTC. This codes for CSVEGQGLNYGYTF.

This chain links TRBV6-1 with TRBJ1-5; D unresolved. From germline, CDR1 is MNHNS and CDR2 SASEGT. V gave up 2 bases and J gave up 1 base, with 18 bases separating them. The CDR3 totals 18 residues. For the CDR3, the DNA is TGTGCCAGCAGTGAATGGGTCTCGGGTATATCGAGCAATCAGCCCCAGCATTTT. Translated: CASSEWVSGISSNQPQHF.

The J gene is TRBJ1-5, the V gene TRBV5-1; TRBD1 matches at 7 bases. Germline assignment: CDR1 SGHRS and CDR2 YFSETQ. J gave up 2 bases and V 1 base, and 3 bases lay outside the gene matches. There are 15 residues in the CDR3. The CDR3 sequence: CASSLSGTGNQPQHF. The DNA of the CDR3 is TGCGCCAGCAGCTTGTCGGGGACAGGCAATCAGCCCCAGCATTTT. Full variable domain (rest looked up from reference TRBV5-1 and TRBJ1-5): KAGVTQTPRYLIKTRGQQVTLSCSPISGHRSVSWYQQTPGQGLQFLFEYFSETQRNKGNFPGRFSGRQFSNSRSEMNVSTLELGDSALYLCASSLSGTGNQPQHFGDGTRLSIL.

This rearrangement joins TRBV30 to TRBJ1-1; D gene unclear. Germline lookup yields CDR1 GTSNPN and CDR2 SVGIG (reference sequence). The CDR3 contains 14 residues. V was trimmed by 0 bases and J by 2 bases, leaving 10 bases between them. CDR3 amino acids: CAWSVSYSNTEAFF. CDR3 nucleotides: TGTGCCTGGAGTGTATCATATAGTAACACTGAAGCTTTCTTT.

This rearrangement joins TRBV30 to TRBJ1-2; TRBD1 aligns across 10 bases. Germline V lookup: CDR1 GTSNPN, CDR2 SVGIG (reference sequence). Germline trimming cut 4 bases from V and 4 bases from J; bases unmatched to any gene: 9. The CDR3 is 15 residues long. The DNA of the CDR3 is TGTGCCTGGATTGGGCGGGGACAGGGGAGCTATGGCTACACCTTC. Residues: CAWIGRGQGSYGYTF.

The V call is TRBV4-2, the J call TRBJ1-1; D is unresolved. V was shortened by 5 bases and J by 1 base, with 11 bases between the two germline ends. Germline CDR1 LGHNA, CDR2 YNFKEQ. CDR3 size: 14 residues. CDR3 sequence (DNA): TGTGCCAGCAGCTTGGACTTAAGGAACACTGAAGCTTTCTTT. As protein: CASSLDLRNTEAFF.

The V call is TRBV30, the J call TRBJ1-1, with a tentative D call TRBD1 (6 bases). In germline, CDR1 is GTSNPN, CDR2 SVGIG (reference sequence). The CDR3 runs 14 residues. V gave up 0 bases and J gave up 2 bases, with 10 bases separating them. The CDR3 region is CAWSVVRGNTEAFF. The CDR3 region has the DNA TGTGCCTGGAGTGTAGTCAGGGGAAACACTGAAGCTTTCTTT.

The rearrangement joins TRBV30 to TRBJ2-7; 10 positions agree with TRBD1. Trimming at V came to 2 bases and at J to 5 bases, leaving 3 bases not matched to a gene. The CDR3 contains 13 residues. Germline CDR1 reads GTSNPN; CDR2 reads SVGIG (reference sequence). CDR3 sequence: CAWSRDRGDEQYF. The CDR3 coding sequence is TGTGCCTGGAGTCGGGACAGGGGCGACGAGCAGTACTTC.

This chain joins TRBV6-6 and TRBJ2-2, with 7 nucleotides matching TRBD2. CDR3 size: 16 residues. From germline, CDR1 is MNHNY and CDR2 SVGAGI (reference sequence). V lost 7 bases to trimming and J lost 5 bases; unmatched junction nucleotides: 13. CDR3 sequence (DNA): TGTGCCAGCACCCCCCCGCGCGGGAGTGGAACCGGGGAGCTGTTTTTT. This codes for CASTPPRGSGTGELFF.